A selection of T cell receptor beta chains follows, all from one sample in a study of T cells after yellow fever vaccination. A single record per CDR3 protein comes from TCRdb applying MiXCR to the 5' RACE reads. Of approximately 300,000 distinct CDR3 sequences in the sample, 6.8% are singletons; the top ten hold 18%. The sequences come from PBMCs, collected approximately 47 days after the first yellow fever vaccination. The origin of the receptors is a man younger than 30 who received the YFV17D yellow fever vaccine. Each CDR3 is given with its conserved first and last residue. A D gene is named only where the DNA matches it firmly. For some rows the clone size is stated as once, few or many, or as a class when expanded; others skip it.

V	J	size	D	DNA	CDR3
TRBV5-4	TRBJ1-2	few	TRBD1	TGTGCCAGCAGCTCTGGACAGGGATCGAACTATGGCTACACCTTC	CASSSGQGSNYGYTF
TRBV3-1	TRBJ1-4	few	-	TGTGCCAGCAGCCAGGTGGCCAGGAATGAAAAACTGTTTTTT	CASSQVARNEKLFF
TRBV6-1	TRBJ2-6	-	-	TGTGCCAGCAGAACTGGGGGGTTGGAGGGGGCCAACGTCCGGACTTTC	CASRTGGLEGANVRTF
TRBV28	TRBJ2-1	many	-	TGTGCCAGCAGTCCTAGGAGGAGCTCCTACAATGAGCAGTTCTTC	CASSPRRSSYNEQFF
TRBV27	TRBJ1-6	few	-	TGTGCCAGCAGTCGGGGAGGATGGTTGGATTCACCCCTCCACTTT	CASSRGGWLDSPLHF
TRBV4-1	TRBJ2-1	few	-	TGCGCCAGCAGCCAATATACGGGTGAATACAATGAGCAGTTCTTC	CASSQYTGEYNEQFF
TRBV4-1	TRBJ2-1	few	TRBD1	TGCGCCAGCAGCCAAGATCGAACAGGGGTGGGCAATGAGCAGTTCTTC	CASSQDRTGVGNEQFF
TRBV18	TRBJ1-2	few	TRBD1	TGTGCCAGCTCACGCTCCGGGACAGGGACTAACTATGGCTACACCTTC	CASSRSGTGTNYGYTF
TRBV6-2/TRBV6-3	TRBJ2-1	-	TRBD2	TGTGCCAGCAGTGGCACTAGCGGGGGGGCGGGTGAGCAGTTCTTC	CASSGTSGGAGEQFF
TRBV4-1	TRBJ2-1	-	-	TGCGCCAGCAGCCAAGATGGGACTCCCAGGCCGGATGTGCAGTTCTTC	CASSQDGTPRPDVQFF
TRBV18	TRBJ2-3	-	-	TGTGCCAGCTCACCCAAGGCTAGCACAGATACGCAGTATTTT	CASSPKASTDTQYF
TRBV6-5	TRBJ1-1	few	-	TGTGCCAGCAGCCAGACTAGCGGGACAGCTTTCTTT	CASSQTSGTAFF
TRBV6-1	TRBJ1-5	-	TRBD1	TGTGCCAGCAGTAATCAGGGGGGATCTCAGCCCCAGCATTTT	CASSNQGGSQPQHF
TRBV6-1	TRBJ2-3	few	-	TGTGCCAGCAGTGCCGGGACGGGGGTGCGCACAGATACGCAGTATTTT	CASSAGTGVRTDTQYF
TRBV20-1	TRBJ1-5	-	TRBD1	TGCAGTGCTAGGAGCGACAGGGGCAATCAGCCCCAGCATTTT	CSARSDRGNQPQHF
TRBV12-3/TRBV12-4	TRBJ1-1	few	-	TGTGCCAGCAGTTTGAACTTTGACGGGGAAGCTTTCTTT	CASSLNFDGEAFF